The rows below give T cell receptor beta chains drawn from one sample of a study of control samples from healthy donors and cancer patients. Only in-frame clones appear in the TCRdb table, and some are missing; sequencing was by immunoSEQ multiplex PCR. The table shows more than 100,000 clones, with approximately 93% occurring only once. The sample was blood. These TCRs come from a woman younger than 30 in good health. Each CDR3 is given with its conserved first and last residue. Each record gives: D gene, clone size, J gene, V gene, CDR3 protein, CDR3 DNA. D genes are given only for firm matches. The size of a clone is reported for some rows only, either as once, few or many, or as a class for expanded clones.

D gene: -
clone size: few
J gene: TRBJ1-5
V gene: TRBV7-3
CDR3 protein: CASSLKFTTEPYNQPQHF
CDR3 DNA: TGTGCCAGCAGCTTAAAGTTTACGACCGAACCCTACAATCAGCCCCAGCATTTT

D gene: -
clone size: -
J gene: TRBJ2-7
V gene: TRBV2
CDR3 protein: CASSDLTSSVPEQYF
CDR3 DNA: TGTGCCAGCAGTGACCTTACTAGTTCAGTCCCCGAGCAGTACTTC

D gene: TRBD1
clone size: -
J gene: TRBJ1-4
V gene: TRBV18
CDR3 protein: CASSPRQGSEKLFF
CDR3 DNA: TGTGCCAGCTCACCAAGACAGGGAAGTGAAAAACTGTTTTTT

D gene: -
clone size: -
J gene: TRBJ2-1
V gene: TRBV27
CDR3 protein: CASRRADSYNEQFF
CDR3 DNA: TGTGCCAGCAGAAGAGCGGATTCCTACAATGAGCAGTTCTTC

D gene: -
clone size: once
J gene: TRBJ2-7
V gene: TRBV7-9
CDR3 protein: CASSSSTSYEQYF
CDR3 DNA: TGTGCCAGCAGCTCCAGCACCTCCTACGAGCAGTACTTC

D gene: -
clone size: once
J gene: TRBJ2-1
V gene: TRBV28
CDR3 protein: CASSLAYEQFF
CDR3 DNA: TGTGCCAGCAGTTTAGCGTATGAGCAGTTCTTC

D gene: -
clone size: -
J gene: TRBJ2-3
V gene: TRBV5-4
CDR3 protein: CASSLGDSSTDTQYF
CDR3 DNA: TGTGCCAGCAGCTTGGGGGACTCCAGCACAGATACGCAGTATTTT

D gene: -
clone size: -
J gene: TRBJ2-1
V gene: TRBV13
CDR3 protein: CASSLGRRGGTLGEQFF
CDR3 DNA: TGTGCCAGCAGCTTAGGCCGGAGAGGAGGGACCCTCGGGGAGCAGTTCTTC

D gene: TRBD1
clone size: -
J gene: TRBJ2-7
V gene: TRBV19
CDR3 protein: CASSIPGGHTYEQYF
CDR3 DNA: TGTGCCAGTAGTATACCAGGGGGACATACCTACGAGCAGTACTTC

D gene: -
clone size: once
J gene: TRBJ2-4
V gene: TRBV6-1
CDR3 protein: CASSEGAAKNIQYF
CDR3 DNA: TGTGCCAGCAGTGAGGGGGCGGCCAAAAACATTCAGTACTTC

D gene: -
clone size: -
J gene: TRBJ1-1
V gene: TRBV18
CDR3 protein: CASSSGTHRTEAFF
CDR3 DNA: TGTGCCAGCTCATCCGGGACTCACCGCACTGAAGCTTTCTTT

D gene: -
clone size: once
J gene: TRBJ2-7
V gene: TRBV29-1
CDR3 protein: CSVEGPGTNEQYF
CDR3 DNA: TGCAGCGTTGAAGGGCCGGGGACAAACGAGCAGTACTTC

D gene: -
clone size: -
J gene: TRBJ1-5
V gene: TRBV12-3/TRBV12-4
CDR3 protein: CASSPESGPQHF
CDR3 DNA: TGTGCCAGCAGTCCTGAATCTGGGCCCCAGCATTTT

D gene: TRBD1
clone size: -
J gene: TRBJ2-5
V gene: TRBV5-4
CDR3 protein: CASSPTGGYETQYF
CDR3 DNA: TGTGCCAGCAGCCCGACAGGGGGCTACGAGACCCAGTACTTC

D gene: -
clone size: -
J gene: TRBJ2-5
V gene: TRBV7-2
CDR3 protein: CASSLGRWGSGPQETQYF
CDR3 DNA: TGTGCCAGCAGCTTAGGCCGGTGGGGTAGCGGCCCCCAAGAGACCCAGTACTTC

D gene: -
clone size: -
J gene: TRBJ2-4
V gene: TRBV7-8
CDR3 protein: CASSRTPYRQGRLAKNIQYF
CDR3 DNA: TGTGCCAGCAGCCGAACCCCCTACAGGCAGGGACGGTTAGCCAAAAACATTCAGTACTTC

D gene: -
clone size: -
J gene: TRBJ2-3
V gene: TRBV2
CDR3 protein: CASSGGERRTDTQYF
CDR3 DNA: TGTGCCAGCAGTGGAGGGGAGCGGCGCACAGATACGCAGTATTTT

D gene: -
clone size: -
J gene: TRBJ1-6
V gene: TRBV7-2
CDR3 protein: CASSFIGPGNNSPLHF
CDR3 DNA: TGTGCCAGCAGCTTCATTGGCCCAGGGAATAATTCACCCCTCCACTTT

D gene: -
clone size: -
J gene: TRBJ1-5
V gene: TRBV7-8
CDR3 protein: CASSLGGWNQPQHF
CDR3 DNA: TGTGCCAGCAGCCTGGGAGGCTGGAATCAGCCCCAGCATTTT

D gene: TRBD2
clone size: -
J gene: TRBJ2-7
V gene: TRBV30
CDR3 protein: CAWSVRSLLNAGVSREQYF
CDR3 DNA: TGTGCCTGGAGTGTACGATCCCTCCTTAACGCGGGAGTTTCGCGCGAGCAGTACTTC

D gene: TRBD1
clone size: -
J gene: TRBJ2-7
V gene: TRBV20-1
CDR3 protein: CSAPGGNEQYF
CDR3 DNA: TGCAGTGCTCCAGGGGGAAACGAGCAGTACTTC

D gene: -
clone size: -
J gene: TRBJ2-3
V gene: TRBV9
CDR3 protein: CASSADPLRDTQYF
CDR3 DNA: TGTGCCAGCAGCGCAGATCCCCTTAGAGATACGCAGTATTTT

D gene: -
clone size: -
J gene: TRBJ2-1
V gene: TRBV30
CDR3 protein: CAWSVQGGPINEQFF
CDR3 DNA: TGTGCCTGGAGTGTACAAGGAGGTCCGATCAATGAGCAGTTCTTC

D gene: -
clone size: -
J gene: TRBJ2-5
V gene: TRBV4-2
CDR3 protein: CASSQWVFERETQYF
CDR3 DNA: TGTGCCAGCAGCCAGTGGGTGTTCGAGCGGGAGACCCAGTACTTC

D gene: TRBD1
clone size: -
J gene: TRBJ2-5
V gene: TRBV7-2
CDR3 protein: CASSLNRGGETQYF
CDR3 DNA: TGTGCCAGCAGCTTAAACAGGGGTGGAGAGACCCAGTACTTC

D gene: -
clone size: -
J gene: TRBJ1-2
V gene: TRBV7-2
CDR3 protein: CASSPGRELGYTF
CDR3 DNA: TGTGCCAGCAGCCCGGGGCGCGAGCTGGGCTACACCTTC

D gene: TRBD1
clone size: -
J gene: TRBJ1-1
V gene: TRBV7-9
CDR3 protein: CASREGQGAEAFF
CDR3 DNA: TGTGCCAGCAGGGAGGGACAGGGGGCTGAAGCTTTCTTT

D gene: -
clone size: many
J gene: TRBJ2-7
V gene: TRBV11-2
CDR3 protein: CASSRGEQYF
CDR3 DNA: TGTGCCAGCAGTAGGGGGGAGCAGTACTTC